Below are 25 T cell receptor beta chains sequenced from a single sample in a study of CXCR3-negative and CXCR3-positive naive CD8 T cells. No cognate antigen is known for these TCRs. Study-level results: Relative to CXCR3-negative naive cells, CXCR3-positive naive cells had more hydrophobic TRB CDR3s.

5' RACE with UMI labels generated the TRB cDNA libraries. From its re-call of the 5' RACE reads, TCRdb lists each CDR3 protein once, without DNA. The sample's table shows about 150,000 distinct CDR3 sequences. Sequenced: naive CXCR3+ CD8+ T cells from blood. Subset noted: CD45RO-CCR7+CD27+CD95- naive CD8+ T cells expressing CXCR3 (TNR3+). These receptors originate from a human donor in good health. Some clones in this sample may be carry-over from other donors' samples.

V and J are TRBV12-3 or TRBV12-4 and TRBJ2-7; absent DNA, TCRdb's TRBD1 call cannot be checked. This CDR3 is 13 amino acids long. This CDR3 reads CASSLEGPAEQYF.

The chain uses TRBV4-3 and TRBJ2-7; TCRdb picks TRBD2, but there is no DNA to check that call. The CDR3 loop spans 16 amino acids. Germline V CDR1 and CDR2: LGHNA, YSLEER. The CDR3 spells CASSQERGDSSYEQYF.

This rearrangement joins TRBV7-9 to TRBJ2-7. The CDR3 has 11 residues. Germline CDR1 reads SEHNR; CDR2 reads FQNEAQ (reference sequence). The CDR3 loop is CASDDSYEQYF.

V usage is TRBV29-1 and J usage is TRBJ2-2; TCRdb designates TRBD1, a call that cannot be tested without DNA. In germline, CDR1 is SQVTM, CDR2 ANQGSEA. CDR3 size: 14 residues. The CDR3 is CSTTGRTNTGELFF.

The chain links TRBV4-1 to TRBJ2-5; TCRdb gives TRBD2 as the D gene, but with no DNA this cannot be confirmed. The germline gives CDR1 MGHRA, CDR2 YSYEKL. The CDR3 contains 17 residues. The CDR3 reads CASSQGTIAGAQETQYF.

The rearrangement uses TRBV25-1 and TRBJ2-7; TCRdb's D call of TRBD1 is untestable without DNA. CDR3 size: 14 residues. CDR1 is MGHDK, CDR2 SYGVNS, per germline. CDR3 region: CASNGLAGSEEQYF.

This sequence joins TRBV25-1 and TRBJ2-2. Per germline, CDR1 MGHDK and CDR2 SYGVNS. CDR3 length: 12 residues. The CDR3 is CASSRTTGELFF. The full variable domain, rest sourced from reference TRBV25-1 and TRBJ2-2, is EADIYQTPRYLVIGTGKKITLECSQTMGHDKMYWYQQDPGMELHLIHYSYGVNSTEKGDLSSESTVSRIRTEHFPLTLESARPSHTSQYLCASSRTTGELFFGEGSRLTVL.

The CDR3 protein is CASSRQTVNTEAFF. The rearrangement uses TRBV28 and TRBJ1-1. The CDR3 spans 14 residues. Looked up from germline, CDR1 is MDHEN and CDR2 is SYDVKM.

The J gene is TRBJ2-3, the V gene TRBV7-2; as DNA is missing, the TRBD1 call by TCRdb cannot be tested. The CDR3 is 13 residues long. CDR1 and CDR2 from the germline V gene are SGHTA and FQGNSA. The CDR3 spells CASTQGGWDTQYF.

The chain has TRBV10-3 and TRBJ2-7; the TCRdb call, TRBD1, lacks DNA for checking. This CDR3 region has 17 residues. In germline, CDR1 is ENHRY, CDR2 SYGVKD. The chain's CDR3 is CAISALGGTGVPYEQYF.

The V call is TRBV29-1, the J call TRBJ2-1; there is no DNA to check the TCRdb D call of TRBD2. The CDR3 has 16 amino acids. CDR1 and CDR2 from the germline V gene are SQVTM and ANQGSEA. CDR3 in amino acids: CSVEEGGTRSYNEQFF.

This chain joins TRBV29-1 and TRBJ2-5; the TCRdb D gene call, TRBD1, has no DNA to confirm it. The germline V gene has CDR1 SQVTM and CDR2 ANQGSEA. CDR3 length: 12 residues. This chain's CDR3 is CSVDPGEETQYF.

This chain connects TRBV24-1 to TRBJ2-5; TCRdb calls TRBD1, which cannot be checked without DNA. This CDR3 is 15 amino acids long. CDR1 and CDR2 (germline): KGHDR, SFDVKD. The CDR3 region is CATSDGDKIQETQYF.

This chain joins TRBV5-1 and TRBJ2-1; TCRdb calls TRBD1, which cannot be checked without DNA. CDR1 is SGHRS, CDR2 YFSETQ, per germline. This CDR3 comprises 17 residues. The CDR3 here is CASSSVRPGVSYNEQFF.

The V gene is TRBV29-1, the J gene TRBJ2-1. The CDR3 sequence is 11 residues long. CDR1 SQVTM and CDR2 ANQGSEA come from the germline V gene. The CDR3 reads CSPENDNEQFF.

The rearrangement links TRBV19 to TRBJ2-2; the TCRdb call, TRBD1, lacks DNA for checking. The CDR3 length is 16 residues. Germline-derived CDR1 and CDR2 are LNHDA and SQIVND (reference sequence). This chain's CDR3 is CASTGTGFHNTGELFF.

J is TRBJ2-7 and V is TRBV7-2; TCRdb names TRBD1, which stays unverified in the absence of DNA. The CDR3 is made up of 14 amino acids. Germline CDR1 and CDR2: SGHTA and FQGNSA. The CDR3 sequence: CASSLGGVIYEQYF.

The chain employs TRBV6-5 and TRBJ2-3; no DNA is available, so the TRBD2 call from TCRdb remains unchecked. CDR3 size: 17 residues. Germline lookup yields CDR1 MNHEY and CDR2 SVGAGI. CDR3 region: CASSYSGLAGSTDTQYF.

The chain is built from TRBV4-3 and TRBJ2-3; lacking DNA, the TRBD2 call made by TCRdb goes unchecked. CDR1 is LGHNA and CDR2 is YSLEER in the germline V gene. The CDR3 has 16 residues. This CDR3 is CASSQGSSGPADTQYF.

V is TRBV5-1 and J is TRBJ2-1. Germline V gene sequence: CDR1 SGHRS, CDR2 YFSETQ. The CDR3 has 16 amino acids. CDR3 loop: CASSLESRFGFGEQFF.

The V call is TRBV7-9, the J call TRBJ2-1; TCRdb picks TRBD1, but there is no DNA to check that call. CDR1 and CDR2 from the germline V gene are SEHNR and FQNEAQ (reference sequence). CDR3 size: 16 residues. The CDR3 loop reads CASSLGPVDSYNEQFF.

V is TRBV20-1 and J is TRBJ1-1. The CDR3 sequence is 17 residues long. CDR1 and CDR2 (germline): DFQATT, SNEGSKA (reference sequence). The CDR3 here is CSARDSGQGRVDTEAFF.

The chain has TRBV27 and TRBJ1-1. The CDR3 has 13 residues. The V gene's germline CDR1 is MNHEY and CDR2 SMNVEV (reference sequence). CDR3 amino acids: CASSFTQNTEAFF.

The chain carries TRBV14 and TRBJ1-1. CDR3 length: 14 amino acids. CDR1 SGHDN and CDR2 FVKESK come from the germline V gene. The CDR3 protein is CASSQVYRPTEAFF.

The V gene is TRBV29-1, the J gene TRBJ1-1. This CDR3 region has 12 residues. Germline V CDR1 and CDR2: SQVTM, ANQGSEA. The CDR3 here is CSVARMNTEAFF.